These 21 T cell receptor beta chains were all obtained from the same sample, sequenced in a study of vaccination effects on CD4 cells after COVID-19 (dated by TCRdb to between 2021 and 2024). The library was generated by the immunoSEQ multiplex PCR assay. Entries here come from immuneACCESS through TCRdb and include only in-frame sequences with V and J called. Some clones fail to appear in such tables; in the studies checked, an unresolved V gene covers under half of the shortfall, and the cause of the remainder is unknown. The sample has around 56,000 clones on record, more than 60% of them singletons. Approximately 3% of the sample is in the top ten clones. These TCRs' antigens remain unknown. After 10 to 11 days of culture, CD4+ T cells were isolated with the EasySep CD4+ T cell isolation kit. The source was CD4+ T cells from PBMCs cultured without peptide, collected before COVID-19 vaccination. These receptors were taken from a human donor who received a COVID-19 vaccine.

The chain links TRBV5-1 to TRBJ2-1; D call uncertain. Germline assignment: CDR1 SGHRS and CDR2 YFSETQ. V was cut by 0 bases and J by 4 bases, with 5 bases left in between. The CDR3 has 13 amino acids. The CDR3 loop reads CASSLADYNEQFF. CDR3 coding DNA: TGCGCCAGCAGCTTGGCAGATTACAATGAGCAGTTCTTC.

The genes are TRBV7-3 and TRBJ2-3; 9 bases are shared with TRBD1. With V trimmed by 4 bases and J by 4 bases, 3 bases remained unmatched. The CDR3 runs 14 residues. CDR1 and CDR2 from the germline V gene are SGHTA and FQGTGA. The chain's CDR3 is CASSSTGGSDTQYF. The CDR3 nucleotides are TGTGCCAGCAGCTCGACAGGGGGATCAGATACGCAGTATTTT.

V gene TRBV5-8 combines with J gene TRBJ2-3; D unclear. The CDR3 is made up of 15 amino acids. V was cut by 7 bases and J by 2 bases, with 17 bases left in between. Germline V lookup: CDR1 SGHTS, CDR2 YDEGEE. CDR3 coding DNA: TGTGCCAGCCCCTCCGCGCTGGGATACACAGATACGCAGTATTTT. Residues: CASPSALGYTDTQYF.

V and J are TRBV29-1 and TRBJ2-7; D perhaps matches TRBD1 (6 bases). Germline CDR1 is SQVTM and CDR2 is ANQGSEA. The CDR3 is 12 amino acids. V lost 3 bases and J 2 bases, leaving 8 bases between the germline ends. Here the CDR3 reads CSVDRGPYEQYV. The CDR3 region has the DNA TGCAGCGTTGACAGGGGCCCCTACGAGCAGTACGTC.

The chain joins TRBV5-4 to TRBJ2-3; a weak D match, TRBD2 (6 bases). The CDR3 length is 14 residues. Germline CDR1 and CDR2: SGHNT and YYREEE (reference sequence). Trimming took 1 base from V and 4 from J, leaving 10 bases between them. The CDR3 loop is CASSLRSSADTQYF. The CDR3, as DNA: TGTGCCAGCAGCTTGAGGTCTAGCGCAGATACGCAGTATTTT.

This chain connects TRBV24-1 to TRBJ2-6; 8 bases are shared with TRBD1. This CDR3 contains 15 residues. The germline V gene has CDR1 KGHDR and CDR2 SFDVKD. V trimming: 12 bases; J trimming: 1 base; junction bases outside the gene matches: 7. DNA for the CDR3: TGTGCCGCAGGAGGGGACAGGTCTGGGGCCAACGTCCTGACTTTC. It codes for CAAGGDRSGANVLTF.

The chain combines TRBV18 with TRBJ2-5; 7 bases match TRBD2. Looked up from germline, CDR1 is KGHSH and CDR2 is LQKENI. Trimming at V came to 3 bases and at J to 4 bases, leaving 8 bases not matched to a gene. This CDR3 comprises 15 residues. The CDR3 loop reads CASSPSSGARETQYF. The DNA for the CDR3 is TGTGCCAGCTCACCGTCGAGCGGGGCACGAGAGACCCAGTACTTC.

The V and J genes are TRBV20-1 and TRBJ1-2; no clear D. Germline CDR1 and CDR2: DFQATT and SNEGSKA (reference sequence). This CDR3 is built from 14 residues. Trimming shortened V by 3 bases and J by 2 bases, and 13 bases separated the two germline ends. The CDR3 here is CSASEVLENYGYTF. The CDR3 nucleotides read TGCAGTGCTAGTGAGGTCTTGGAGAACTATGGCTACACCTTC.

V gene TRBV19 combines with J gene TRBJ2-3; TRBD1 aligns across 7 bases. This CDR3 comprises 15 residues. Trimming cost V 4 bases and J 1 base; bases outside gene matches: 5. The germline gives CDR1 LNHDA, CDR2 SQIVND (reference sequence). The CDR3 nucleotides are TGTGCCAGTAGTAAATCTACAGGGGGCACAGATACGCAGTATTTT. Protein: CASSKSTGGTDTQYF.

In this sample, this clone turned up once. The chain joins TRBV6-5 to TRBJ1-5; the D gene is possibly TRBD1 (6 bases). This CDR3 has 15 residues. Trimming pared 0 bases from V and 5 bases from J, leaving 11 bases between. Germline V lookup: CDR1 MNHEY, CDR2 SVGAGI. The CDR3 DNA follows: TGTGCCAGCAGTTACTCGGTCAAGGGGGATCAGCCCCAGCATTTT. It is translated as CASSYSVKGDQPQHF.

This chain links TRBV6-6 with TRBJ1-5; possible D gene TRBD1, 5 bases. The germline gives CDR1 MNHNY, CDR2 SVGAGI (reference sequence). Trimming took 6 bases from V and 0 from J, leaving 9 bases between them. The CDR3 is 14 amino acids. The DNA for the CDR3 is TGTGCCAGCAGGCAAGGGACTAGCAATCAGCCCCAGCATTTT. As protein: CASRQGTSNQPQHF.

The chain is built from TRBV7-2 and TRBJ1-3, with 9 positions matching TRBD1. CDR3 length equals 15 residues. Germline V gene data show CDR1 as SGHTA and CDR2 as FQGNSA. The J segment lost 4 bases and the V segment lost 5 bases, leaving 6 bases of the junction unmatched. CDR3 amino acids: CASSMTGGGGNTIYF. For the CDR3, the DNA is TGTGCCAGCAGCATGACAGGGGGAGGGGGAAACACCATATATTTT.

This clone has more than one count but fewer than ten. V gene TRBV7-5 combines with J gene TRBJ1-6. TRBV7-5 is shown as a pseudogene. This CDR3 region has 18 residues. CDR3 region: CARSLVGQTSSYNSPLHF. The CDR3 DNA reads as TGTGCCAGAAGCTTAGTAGGGCAGACGAGCTCCTATAATTCACCCCTCCACTTT.

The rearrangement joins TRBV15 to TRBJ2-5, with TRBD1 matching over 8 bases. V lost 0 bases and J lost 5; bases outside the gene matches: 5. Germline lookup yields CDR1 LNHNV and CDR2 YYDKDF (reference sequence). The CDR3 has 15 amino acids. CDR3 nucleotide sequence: TGTGCCACCAGCAGAGATCAGGGGGCGTGGGAGACCCAGTACTTC. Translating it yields CATSRDQGAWETQYF.

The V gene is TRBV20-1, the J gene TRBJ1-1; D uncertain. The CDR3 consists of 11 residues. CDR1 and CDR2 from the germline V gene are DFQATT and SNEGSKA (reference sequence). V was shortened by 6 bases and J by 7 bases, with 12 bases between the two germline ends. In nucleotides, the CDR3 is TGCAGTGCGCGGGTGGGGATTGAAGCTTTCTTT. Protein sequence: CSARVGIEAFF.

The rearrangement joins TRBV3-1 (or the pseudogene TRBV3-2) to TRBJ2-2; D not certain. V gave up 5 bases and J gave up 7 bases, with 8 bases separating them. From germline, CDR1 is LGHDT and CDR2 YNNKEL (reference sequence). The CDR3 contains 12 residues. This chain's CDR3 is CASSSKVGELFF. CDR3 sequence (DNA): TGTGCCAGCAGCTCTAAGGTCGGGGAGCTGTTTTTT.

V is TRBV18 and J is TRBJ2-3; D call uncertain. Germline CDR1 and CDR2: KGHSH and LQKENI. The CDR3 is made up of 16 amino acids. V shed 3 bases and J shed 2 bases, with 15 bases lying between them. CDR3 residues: CASSPVTGIYTDTQYF. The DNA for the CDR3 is TGTGCCAGCTCACCCGTAACGGGTATTTACACAGATACGCAGTATTTT.

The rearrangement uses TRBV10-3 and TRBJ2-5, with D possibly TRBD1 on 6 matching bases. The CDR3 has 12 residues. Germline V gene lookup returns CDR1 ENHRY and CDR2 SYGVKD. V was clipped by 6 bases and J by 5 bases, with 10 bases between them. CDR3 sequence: CAIRGADETQYF. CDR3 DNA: TGTGCCATCAGGGGGGCTGATGAGACCCAGTACTTC.

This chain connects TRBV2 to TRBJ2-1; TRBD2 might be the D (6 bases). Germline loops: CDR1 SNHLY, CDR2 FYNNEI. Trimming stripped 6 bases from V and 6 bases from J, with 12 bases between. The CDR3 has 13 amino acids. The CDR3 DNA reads TGTGCCAGCAGGGAGGACGGGGGCAATGAGCAGTTCTTC. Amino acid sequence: CASREDGGNEQFF.

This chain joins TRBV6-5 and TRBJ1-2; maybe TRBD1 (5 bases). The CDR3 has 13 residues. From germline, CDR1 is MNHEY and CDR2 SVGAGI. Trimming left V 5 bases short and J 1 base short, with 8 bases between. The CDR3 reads CASSPGGNYGYTF. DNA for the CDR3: TGTGCCAGCAGTCCCGGGGGTAACTATGGCTACACCTTC.

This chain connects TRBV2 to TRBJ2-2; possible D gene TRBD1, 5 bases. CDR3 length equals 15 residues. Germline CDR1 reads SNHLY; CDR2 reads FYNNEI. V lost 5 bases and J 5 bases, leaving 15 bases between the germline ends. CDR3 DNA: TGTGCCAGCAGTTTACAGACAGTAGGGACCGGGGAGCTGTTTTTT. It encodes CASSLQTVGTGELFF.